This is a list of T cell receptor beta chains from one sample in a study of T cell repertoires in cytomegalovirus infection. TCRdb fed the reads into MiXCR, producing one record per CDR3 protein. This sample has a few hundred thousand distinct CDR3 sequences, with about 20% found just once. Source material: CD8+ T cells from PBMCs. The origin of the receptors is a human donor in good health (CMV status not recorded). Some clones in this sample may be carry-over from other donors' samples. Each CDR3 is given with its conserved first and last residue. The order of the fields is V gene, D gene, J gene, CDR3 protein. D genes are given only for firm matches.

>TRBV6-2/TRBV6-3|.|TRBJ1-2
CASLDNRANYGYTF
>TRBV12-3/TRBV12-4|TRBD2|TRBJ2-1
CASSETSGGQFF
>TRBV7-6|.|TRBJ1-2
CASTVRGSADYGYTF
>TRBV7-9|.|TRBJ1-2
CASSLVEDARGGYTF
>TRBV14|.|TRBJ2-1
CASSQLYNEQFF
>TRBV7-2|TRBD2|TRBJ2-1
CASSLPPTSGYNEQFF
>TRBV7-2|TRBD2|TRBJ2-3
CASGLAGGPDTQYF
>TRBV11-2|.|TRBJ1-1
CASSLMSPEAFF
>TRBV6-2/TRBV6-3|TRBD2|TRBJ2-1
CASRPTLGTTYNEQFF
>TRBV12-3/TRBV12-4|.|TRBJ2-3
CASSLDTQYF
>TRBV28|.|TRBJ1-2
CASKGGGYGYTF
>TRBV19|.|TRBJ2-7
CASSIRDSYEQYF
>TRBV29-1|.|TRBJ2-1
CSVLQGSYNEQFF
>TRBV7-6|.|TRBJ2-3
CASSLAGITDTQYF
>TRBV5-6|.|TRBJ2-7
CASSLPGYVQYF
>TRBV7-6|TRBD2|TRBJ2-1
CASSSYAASGGYNEQFF
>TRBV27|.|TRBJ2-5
CASSLGAGLSETQYF
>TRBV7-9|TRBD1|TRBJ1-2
CASSPRTGVGYGYTF
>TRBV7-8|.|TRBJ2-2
CASSPHGSNTGELFF
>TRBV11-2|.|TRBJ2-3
CASSLVYGPDTQYF
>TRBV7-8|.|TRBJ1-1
CASSRRPLGNTEAFF
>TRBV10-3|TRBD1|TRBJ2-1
CAISESAAGGQRRQFF
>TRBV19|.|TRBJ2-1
CASSISGPYNEQFF
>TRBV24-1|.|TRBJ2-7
CATSDPESYEQYF
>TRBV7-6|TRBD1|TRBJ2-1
CASSLDAGGYNEQFF
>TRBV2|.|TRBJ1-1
CASIDEFTALGTEAFF
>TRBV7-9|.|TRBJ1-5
CASSFLENNQPQHF
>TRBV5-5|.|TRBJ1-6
CASSLGRGGASSPLHF
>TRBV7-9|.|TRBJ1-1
CASSLAPGAEAFF
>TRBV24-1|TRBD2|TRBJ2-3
CATSDRPSGVADTQYF
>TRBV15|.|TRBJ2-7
CATAGGVAYEQYF
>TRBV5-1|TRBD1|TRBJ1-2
CASSHGQGFGYTF
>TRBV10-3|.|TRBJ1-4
CAISGQRQLEKLFF
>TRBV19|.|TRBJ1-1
CASSPLTGGTEAFF
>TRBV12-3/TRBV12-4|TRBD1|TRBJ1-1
CASSLTGVIEAFF
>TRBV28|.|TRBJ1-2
CASSLVSGFYGYTF
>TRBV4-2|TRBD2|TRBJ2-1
CASSHPLAGGRSDEQFF
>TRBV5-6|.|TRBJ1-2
CASSETSRDSGYGYTF
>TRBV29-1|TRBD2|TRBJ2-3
CSVEAPRGGWSDTQYF
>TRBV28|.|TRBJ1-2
CASSPRGVSWYGYTF
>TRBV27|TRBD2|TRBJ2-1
CASSPSNVAGGPYNEQFF
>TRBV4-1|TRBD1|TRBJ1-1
CASSQDPISRTGGANTEAFF
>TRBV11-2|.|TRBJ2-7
CASSEGIVQQYF
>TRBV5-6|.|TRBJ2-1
CASSLPAGIYIEQFF
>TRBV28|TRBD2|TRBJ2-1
CASSLLRLAGEYNEQFF
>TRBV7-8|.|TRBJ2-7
CASMAEDLYEQYF
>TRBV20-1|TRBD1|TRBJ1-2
CSARGQFGGGPPANYGYTF